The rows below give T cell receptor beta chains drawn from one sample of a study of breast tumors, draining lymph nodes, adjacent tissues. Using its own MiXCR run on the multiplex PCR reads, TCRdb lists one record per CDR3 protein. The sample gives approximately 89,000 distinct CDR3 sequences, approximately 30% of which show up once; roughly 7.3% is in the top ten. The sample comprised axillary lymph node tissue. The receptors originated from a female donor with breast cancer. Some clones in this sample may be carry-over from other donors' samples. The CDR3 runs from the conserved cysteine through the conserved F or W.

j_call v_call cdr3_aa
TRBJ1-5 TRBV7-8 CASSSRAASSNQPQHF
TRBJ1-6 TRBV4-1 CASSQNRGNSPLHF
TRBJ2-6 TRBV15 CATSRDLAEAGANVLTF
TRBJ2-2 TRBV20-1 CSARTSGRGAGELFF
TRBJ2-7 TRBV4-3 CASSWGRDEQYF
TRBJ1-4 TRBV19 CASSMGQGDEKLFF
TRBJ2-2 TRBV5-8 CASSLGPGELFF
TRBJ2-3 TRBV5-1 CASSLARAGVGTDTQYF
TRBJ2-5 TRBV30 CAWSGGGRQETQYF
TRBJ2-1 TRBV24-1 CATSDLPGQPYDEQFF
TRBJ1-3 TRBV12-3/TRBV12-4 CASSFPRSSGNTIYF
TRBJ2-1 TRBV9 CASSTKANEQFF
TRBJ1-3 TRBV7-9 CAIVGQDGNTIYF
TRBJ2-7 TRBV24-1 CATSAGRGTPSYEQYF
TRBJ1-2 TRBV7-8 CASSSRPYGYTF
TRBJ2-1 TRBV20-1 CSALPAGSSYNEQFF
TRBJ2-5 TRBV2 CASLVVQETQYF
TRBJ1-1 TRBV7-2 CASSLVENTEAFF